This T cell receptor (beta chain) was sequenced in a study of T cell repertoires in cytomegalovirus infection. About the research overall: Indications came from public TCR beta signatures; they pointed to CMV infection and to a matching HLA type.

The V and J ends lost 0 bases and 5 bases respectively, with 13 bases between them. The CDR3 runs 15 residues. The germline V gene encodes CDR1 MGHRA and CDR2 YSYEKL. This clonotype appeared a few times. Each CDR3 protein gets one entry after TCRdb re-called the reads with MiXCR. Of under 200,000 distinct CDR3 sequences listed, 15% to 20% are singletons. V and J are TRBV4-1 and TRBJ1-1; no clear D gene. What was sequenced was CD8+ T cells from PBMCs. This clonotype originated in a human donor in good health (CMV status not recorded). Some clones in this sample may be carry-over from other donors' samples. The CDR3 is CASSQDGKFRTEAFF. CDR3 sequence (DNA): TGCGCCAGCAGCCAAGATGGAAAGTTTCGGACTGAAGCTTTCTTT.